This TCR beta chain is drawn from a study of immune evolution from preneoplasia to lung adenocarcinoma. Whole-study findings and limits: KRAS-mutant nodules had the highest T cell clonality. Later-stage lesions seemingly showed higher T cell density and diversity than normal lung.

In regard to this clone: Its cognate antigen is unknown.

Sequencing used immunoSEQ multiplex PCR; TCRdb keeps in-frame clones, though not all of them. The table includes roughly 5,300 clones, around three quarters detected once. Resections took place in Japan or China from about 2014 to 2017. Germline assignment: CDR1 SEHNR and CDR2 FQNEAQ (reference sequence). Trimming left V 4 bases short and J 2 bases short, with 15 bases between. This CDR3 has 15 amino acids. The sample was FFPE lung adenocarcinoma in situ tissue. The receptor was derived from a person aged 60-80 years with lung adenocarcinoma. V is TRBV7-9 and J is TRBJ2-7; a weak D match, TRBD1 (6 bases). The CDR3 DNA is TGTGCCAGCAGCTCAAGCCGGACAGCGACCTACGAGCAGTACTTC. It yields the protein CASSSSRTATYEQYF.